These 4 T cell receptor beta chains were sequenced from one sample in a study of molecular identifiers for immune sequencing clone quantification. TCRdb reprocessed the PCR reads via MiXCR and lists one record per CDR3 protein. This sample has 40,000 to 45,000 distinct CDR3 sequences, with 19% found just once. Sequencing was done on a sample of naive CD8+ T cells from blood, with Jurkat cell RNA spiked in. Documented subset: FACS-sorted CD8+CD4-CCR7+CD45RA+ naive T cells. The receptors here all came from a human donor in good health. Some libraries in this study had Jurkat cell RNA spiked in.

This clonotype was observed many times. The chain uses TRBV4-3 and TRBJ2-4; weak D call: TRBD2 (7 bases). With 0 bases removed from V and 10 bases from J, the gap between germline ends came to 13 bases. The length of the CDR3 is 14 residues. The germline V gene has CDR1 LGHNA and CDR2 YSLEER. In nucleotides, the CDR3 is TGCGCCAGCAGCCAAGATGGGGGGGCCGAGATTCAGTACTTC. Its protein product is CASSQDGGAEIQYF.

This clonotype has at least ten counts. This chain joins TRBV4-1 and TRBJ2-7; TRBD1 agrees at 7 bases. The length of the CDR3 is 15 residues. Germline V gene lookup returns CDR1 MGHRA and CDR2 YSYEKL. The J segment lost 2 bases and the V segment lost 5 bases, leaving 9 bases of the junction unmatched. The CDR3 nucleotides read TGCGCCAGCAGCGCCCGCCGGGACAGCGCCTACGAGCAGTACTTC. Protein product: CASSARRDSAYEQYF.

This clonotype was observed a handful of times. The chain carries TRBV7-9 and TRBJ2-5; D is unclear. Between the trimmed V and J ends, which lost 5 bases and 5 bases, there was a span of 12 bases. Germline CDR1 and CDR2: SEHNR and FQNEAQ (reference sequence). The CDR3 is made up of 13 amino acids. In DNA form, the CDR3 reads TGTGCCAGCAGCCAAGCTAGTAAGGAGACCCAGTACTTC. It translates to CASSQASKETQYF. Variable domain in full (rest from reference TRBV7-9 and TRBJ2-5): DTGVSQNPRHKITKRGQNVTFRCDPISEHNRLYWYRQTLGQGPEFLTYFQNEAQLEKSRLLSDRFSAERPKGSFSTLEIQRTEQGDSAMYLCASSQASKETQYFGPGTRLLVL.

Many counts were recorded for this clonotype. The genes are TRBV28 and TRBJ2-1, with D tentatively TRBD2 (5 bases). Trimming stripped 7 bases from V and 2 bases from J, with 24 bases between. Germline V lookup: CDR1 MDHEN, CDR2 SYDVKM. The CDR3 totals 18 residues. CDR3 protein: CASNSLSVLASTYNEQFF. For the CDR3, the DNA is TGTGCCAGCAATTCCTTATCGGTCCTAGCATCTACCTACAATGAGCAGTTCTTC.